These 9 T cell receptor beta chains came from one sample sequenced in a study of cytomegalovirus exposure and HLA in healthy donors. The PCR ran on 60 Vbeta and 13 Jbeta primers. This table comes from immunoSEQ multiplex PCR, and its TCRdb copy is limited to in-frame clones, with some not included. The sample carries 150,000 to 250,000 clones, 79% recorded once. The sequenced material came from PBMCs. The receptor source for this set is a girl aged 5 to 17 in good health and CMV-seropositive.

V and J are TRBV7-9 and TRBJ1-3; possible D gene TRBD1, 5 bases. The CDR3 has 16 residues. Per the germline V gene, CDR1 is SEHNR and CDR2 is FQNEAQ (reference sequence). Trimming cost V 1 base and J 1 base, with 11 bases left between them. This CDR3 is CASSLVAGKSGNTIYF. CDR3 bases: TGTGCCAGCAGCTTAGTGGCAGGGAAGTCTGGAAACACCATATATTTT.

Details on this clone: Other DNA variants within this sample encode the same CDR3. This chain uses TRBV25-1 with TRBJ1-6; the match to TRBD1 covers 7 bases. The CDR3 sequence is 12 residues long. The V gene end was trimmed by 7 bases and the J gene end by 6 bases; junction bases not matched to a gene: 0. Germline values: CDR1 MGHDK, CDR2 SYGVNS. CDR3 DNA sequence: TGTGCCAGCACAGGGGGTAATTCACCCCTCCACTTT. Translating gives CASTGGNSPLHF.

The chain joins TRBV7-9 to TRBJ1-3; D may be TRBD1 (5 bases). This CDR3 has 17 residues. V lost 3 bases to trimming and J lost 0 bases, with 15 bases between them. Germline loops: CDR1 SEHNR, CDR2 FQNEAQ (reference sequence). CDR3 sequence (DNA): TGTGCCAGCAGCTTCGGTATAGGGGCCGGCTCTGGAAACACCATATATTTT. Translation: CASSFGIGAGSGNTIYF.

The CDR3 DNA reads as TGCAGCGTTGTCCAGGGGGCTGGGGGAAAACTGTTTTTT. Translated: CSVVQGAGGKLFF. V and J are TRBV29-1 and TRBJ1-4, with 8 nucleotides matching TRBD1. This CDR3 is built from 13 residues. Losses at the gene ends were 4 bases for V and 10 bases for J; bases not matched to a gene: 8. The germline V gene has CDR1 SQVTM and CDR2 ANQGSEA.

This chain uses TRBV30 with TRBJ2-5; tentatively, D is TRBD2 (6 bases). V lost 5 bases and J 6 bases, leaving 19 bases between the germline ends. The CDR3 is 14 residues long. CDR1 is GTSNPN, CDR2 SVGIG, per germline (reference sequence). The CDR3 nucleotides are TGTGCCTGGGGGGTCGGGCGCGGGACCCAGACCCAGTACTTC. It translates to CAWGVGRGTQTQYF.

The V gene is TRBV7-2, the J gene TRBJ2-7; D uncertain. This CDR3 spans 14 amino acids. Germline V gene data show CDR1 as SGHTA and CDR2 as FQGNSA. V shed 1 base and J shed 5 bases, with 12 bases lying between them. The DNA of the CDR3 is TGTGCCAGCAGCTTAGGAGTTGGTTTGAACGAGCAGTACTTC. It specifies CASSLGVGLNEQYF.

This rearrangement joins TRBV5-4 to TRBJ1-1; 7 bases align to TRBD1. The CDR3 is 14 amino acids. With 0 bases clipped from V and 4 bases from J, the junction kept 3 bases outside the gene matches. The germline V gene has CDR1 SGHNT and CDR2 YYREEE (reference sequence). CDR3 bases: TGTGCCAGCAGCTTGGGGCAGGGGGGCACTGAAGCTTTCTTT. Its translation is CASSLGQGGTEAFF.

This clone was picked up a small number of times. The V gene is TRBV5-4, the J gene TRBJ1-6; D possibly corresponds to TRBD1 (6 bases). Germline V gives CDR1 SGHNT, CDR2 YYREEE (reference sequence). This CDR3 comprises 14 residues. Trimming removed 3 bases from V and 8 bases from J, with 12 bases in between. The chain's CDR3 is CASSSGELHSPLHF. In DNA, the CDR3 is TGTGCCAGCAGCTCAGGGGAGTTACATTCACCCCTCCACTTT.

CDR3 sequence: CASSPGQGAFVAFF. CDR3 DNA: TGTGCCAGCTCACCGGGACAGGGGGCTTTCGTGGCTTTCTTT. V and J are TRBV18 and TRBJ1-1; 12 positions agree with TRBD1. Germline lookup yields CDR1 KGHSH and CDR2 LQKENI. The trim removed 3 bases at V and 11 bases at J, leaving 7 bases unmatched. The CDR3 runs 14 residues.